A selection of T cell receptor beta chains follows, all from one sample in a study of T cells in Graves' hyperthyroidism and ophthalmopathy. TCRdb re-derived calls from the multiplex PCR reads in MiXCR, one entry per CDR3 protein. The sample has hundreds of thousands of distinct CDR3 sequences; 17% are singletons. The specimen sequenced was blood. The receptors originated from a woman aged 18-35 years with Graves' ophthalmopathy. Both conserved end residues are part of each CDR3. The D gene is left open where the match is weak. Clone sizes are given selectively: once, few, many, or a class where the clone is expanded.

d_gene	j_gene	abundance	v_gene	CDR3aa	CDR3nt
TRBD2	TRBJ2-3	NA	TRBV20-1	CAARREGPDTQYF	TGCGCCGCTAGGCGGGAGGGCCCGGATACGCAGTATTTT
NA	TRBJ1-5	many	TRBV12-3/TRBV12-4	CASSPEGVTKHF	TGTGCCAGCAGCCCCGAGGGTGTGACAAAGCATTTT
TRBD1	TRBJ2-1	many	TRBV28	CASSPSDRPYNEQFF	TGTGCCAGCAGTCCTTCGGACAGGCCATACAATGAGCAGTTCTTC
NA	TRBJ1-2	NA	TRBV19	CASSWDLDYGYTF	TGTGCCAGTAGTTGGGACTTGGACTATGGCTACACCTTC
NA	TRBJ1-1	many	TRBV5-6	CASSSGATEAFF	TGTGCCAGCAGTTCTGGGGCCACTGAAGCTTTCTTT
NA	TRBJ1-2	few	TRBV18	CASSPSEGLWIYGYTF	TGTGCCAGCTCACCATCGGAGGGACTTTGGATTTATGGCTACACCTTC
NA	TRBJ2-5	NA	TRBV29-1	CSVGLLQETQYF	TGCAGCGTTGGTCTTTTACAAGAGACCCAGTACTTC
NA	TRBJ2-1	NA	TRBV6-1	CASRPRDTGYNEQFF	TGTGCCAGCAGGCCTCGGGACACTGGCTACAATGAGCAGTTCTTC
NA	TRBJ2-6	once	TRBV3-1	CASSQVARISGANVLTF	TGTGCCAGCAGCCAAGTGGCACGGATCTCTGGGGCCAACGTCCTGACTTTC
NA	TRBJ1-4	NA	TRBV6-6	CASSYSSGLTSPNEKLFF	TGTGCCAGCAGTTACTCTTCGGGTTTGACCTCACCGAATGAAAAACTGTTTTTT
NA	TRBJ2-5	many	TRBV2	CASSVGWGRGKTQYF	TGTGCCAGCAGTGTGGGCTGGGGGCGCGGGAAGACCCAGTACTTC
NA	TRBJ2-1	many	TRBV6-6	CASSYGDSYNEQFF	TGTGCCAGCAGTTACGGCGACAGCTACAATGAGCAGTTCTTC
NA	TRBJ1-5	many	TRBV3-1	CASSQGEQGLGNQPQHF	TGTGCCAGCAGCCAGGGTGAACAGGGATTAGGCAATCAGCCCCAGCATTTT
TRBD2	TRBJ2-7	many	TRBV7-2	CASSLGSGRAYEQYF	TGTGCCAGCAGCTTAGGCAGCGGGAGGGCCTACGAGCAGTACTTC
TRBD1	TRBJ2-5	NA	TRBV5-4	CASTNRRDSQETQYF	TGTGCCAGCACCAACCGCCGGGACAGCCAAGAGACCCAGTACTTC
TRBD2	TRBJ2-7	medium-sized	TRBV6-2/TRBV6-3	CASSLTSGSSYEQYF	TGTGCCAGCAGTTTGACTAGCGGGAGCTCCTACGAGCAGTACTTC
TRBD2	TRBJ2-3	NA	TRBV7-6	CASSPATGLAGSDTQYF	TGTGCCAGCAGTCCAGCTACGGGACTAGCGGGATCAGATACGCAGTATTTT
NA	TRBJ1-1	NA	TRBV6-2/TRBV6-3	CASGLGMNTEAFF	TGTGCCAGTGGATTGGGGATGAACACTGAAGCTTTCTTT
NA	TRBJ1-6	NA	TRBV4-1	CASSHDDLASSYNSPLHF	TGCGCCAGCAGCCACGACGACCTGGCGAGCTCCTATAATTCACCCCTCCACTTT
NA	TRBJ2-7	NA	TRBV7-9	CASSSKDILSYEQYF	TGTGCCAGCAGCTCGAAAGACATTCTCTCCTACGAGCAGTACTTC
NA	TRBJ2-2	many	TRBV3-1	CASSQPAVDTGELFF	TGTGCCAGCAGCCAGCCGGCGGTGGACACCGGGGAGCTGTTTTTT
NA	TRBJ1-1	few	TRBV29-1	CSVEAGGFNTEAFF	TGCAGCGTTGAAGCAGGAGGCTTTAACACTGAAGCTTTCTTT
NA	TRBJ1-6	many	TRBV2	CASSDGLSYNSPLHF	TGTGCCAGCAGTGACGGACTCTCCTATAATTCACCCCTCCACTTT
NA	TRBJ2-7	NA	TRBV24-1	CATSRDNLDEQYF	TGTGCCACCAGTCGGGATAACCTAGACGAGCAGTACTTC